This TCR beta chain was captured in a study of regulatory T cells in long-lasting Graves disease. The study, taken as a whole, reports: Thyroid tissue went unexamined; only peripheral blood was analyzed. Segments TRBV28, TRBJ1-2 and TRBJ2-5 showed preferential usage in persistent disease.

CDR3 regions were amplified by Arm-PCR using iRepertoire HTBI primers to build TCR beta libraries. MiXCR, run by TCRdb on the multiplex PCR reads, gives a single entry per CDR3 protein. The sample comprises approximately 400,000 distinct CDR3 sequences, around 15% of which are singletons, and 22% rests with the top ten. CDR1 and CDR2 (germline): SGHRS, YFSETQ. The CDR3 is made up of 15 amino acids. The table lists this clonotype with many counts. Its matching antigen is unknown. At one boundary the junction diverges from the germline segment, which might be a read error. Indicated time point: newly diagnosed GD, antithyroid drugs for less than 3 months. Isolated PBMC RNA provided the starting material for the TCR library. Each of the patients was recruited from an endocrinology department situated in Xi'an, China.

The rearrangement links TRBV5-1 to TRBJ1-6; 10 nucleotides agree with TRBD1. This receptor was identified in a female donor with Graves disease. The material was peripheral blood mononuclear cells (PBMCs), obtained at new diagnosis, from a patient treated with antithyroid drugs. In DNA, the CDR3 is TGTGCCAGCAGCTGGGGGACAGGGGATAATTCACCCCTCCACTTT. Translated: CASSWGTGDNSPLHF.